This entry lists 32 T cell receptor beta chains sequenced from one sample in a study of CD8+CD57+ T cells in acquired aplastic anemia. TCR beta VDJ combinations and CDR3 sequences were profiled from genomic DNA. TCRdb re-called the reads with MiXCR, one entry per CDR3 protein. The sample lists over 150,000 distinct CDR3 sequences, about 48% seen once, with roughly 12% in the top ten. Individuals selected for sequencing had exhibited CD8+CD57+ cell expansion on flow cytometry. The sequenced sample was sorted CD4+, CD8+, or CD8+CD57+ T cells (not recorded which) from PBMCs. The receptors were sampled from a human donor with aplastic anemia.

The chain recombines TRBV7-2 with TRBJ2-5, with D hard to call. The V end lost 3 bases, the J end lost 4 bases, and 6 bases lay between the germline ends. There are 12 residues in the CDR3. Germline V lookup: CDR1 SGHTA, CDR2 FQGNSA. The CDR3 region is CASSLTPETQYF. CDR3 nucleotide sequence: TGTGCCAGCAGCTTGACGCCAGAGACCCAGTACTTC.

This clonotype was counted at least ten times. The chain couples TRBV4-3 to TRBJ2-1, with D perhaps TRBD2 (7 bases). The germline CDR1 and CDR2 sequences are LGHNA and YSLEER. The CDR3 is 15 amino acids. V lost 4 bases to trimming and J lost 9 bases, with 19 bases between them. The CDR3 DNA follows: TGCGCCAGCAGCCTCTCCCTCGGCGGGGGCGGTGAGCAGTTCTTC. Translation: CASSLSLGGGGEQFF.

This clonotype was recorded at least ten times. V and J are TRBV6-1 and TRBJ2-7; tentatively, D is TRBD1 (6 bases). CDR1 is MNHNS, CDR2 SASEGT, per germline. CDR3 length equals 14 residues. V was clipped by 6 bases and J by 2 bases, with 14 bases between them. CDR3 in DNA: TGTGCCAGCAGCCACAGGGAAGGGGCCTACGAGCAGTACTTC. Translated, it gives CASSHREGAYEQYF.

This clonotype appeared many times. This chain connects TRBV5-6 to TRBJ1-3, with 10 bases matching TRBD1. The V gene end was trimmed by 3 bases and the J gene end by 4 bases; junction bases not matched to a gene: 4. There are 15 residues in the CDR3. Per the germline V gene, CDR1 is SGHDT and CDR2 is YYEEEE. CDR3 sequence (DNA): TGTGCCAGCAGCTCGGGACAGGGGTTCGGAAACACCATATATTTT. It specifies CASSSGQGFGNTIYF.

The J gene is TRBJ2-5, the V gene TRBV11-1; 11 nucleotides match TRBD2. This CDR3 contains 17 residues. Trimming took 3 bases from V and 1 from J; bases not matched to a gene: 7. CDR1 and CDR2 (germline): SGHAT, FQDESV (reference sequence). The CDR3 reads CASSFVAGGLLQETQYF. The CDR3 region has the DNA TGTGCCAGCAGCTTCGTAGCGGGGGGGCTACTCCAAGAGACCCAGTACTTC.

Comments on this clonotype: The missing conserved phenylalanine or tryptophan at the end of this CDR3 makes a read error likely. The DNA is left out, because the CDR3 cannot be placed on it with certainty; the CDR3 is given as TCRdb lists it. The chain recombines TRBV14 with TRBJ2-1. Germline V gene sequence: CDR1 SGHDN, CDR2 FVKESK. The CDR3 is made up of 8 amino acids, end residues included. The CDR3 loop is CASSQVDG.

This clonotype has just one count. This chain connects TRBV19 to TRBJ1-5; 8 bases map to TRBD1. The CDR3 consists of 14 residues. The J segment lost 4 bases and the V segment lost 5 bases, leaving 4 bases of the junction unmatched. Germline CDR1 reads LNHDA; CDR2 reads SQIVND (reference sequence). As DNA, the CDR3 is TGTGCCAGTAGTCAGACAGGGGAGAATCAGCCCCAGCATTTT. It yields the protein CASSQTGENQPQHF.

The chain combines TRBV5-1 with TRBJ2-7, with 7 bases lining up with TRBD2. The CDR3 is 13 residues long. Trimming took 4 bases from V and 12 from J; bases not matched to a gene: 13. Germline V gene sequence: CDR1 SGHRS, CDR2 YFSETQ. The CDR3 here is CASSGGEELSRYF. CDR3 coding DNA: TGCGCCAGCAGCGGGGGGGAGGAGCTGAGCCGGTACTTC.

The chain recombines TRBV10-2 with TRBJ1-1; D perhaps matches TRBD1 (6 bases). In germline, CDR1 is WSHSY, CDR2 SAAADI. The CDR3 has 12 residues. V lost 7 bases and J lost 4, with 10 bases in between. CDR3 region: CASNQGSTEAFF. Written as DNA, the CDR3 is TGCGCCAGCAATCAGGGGAGCACTGAAGCTTTCTTT.

This chain joins TRBV12-3 or TRBV12-4 and TRBJ1-5; D uncertain. The CDR3 is made up of 14 amino acids. The V and J ends lost 6 bases and 5 bases respectively, with 14 bases between them. The CDR3 region is CASSLGEVDQPQHF. CDR3 DNA: TGTGCCAGCAGCCTTGGTGAAGTGGATCAGCCCCAGCATTTT.

This chain joins TRBV7-9 and TRBJ2-5; D call uncertain. CDR3 length: 16 amino acids. Germline values: CDR1 SEHNR, CDR2 FQNEAQ (reference sequence). The V and J ends lost 5 bases and 0 bases respectively, with 16 bases between them. The CDR3 DNA reads TGTGCCAGCAGCCACCGGGCCCGGGTTTACCAAGAGACCCAGTACTTC. Its protein product is CASSHRARVYQETQYF.

The table lists this clonotype with a few counts. This clone may be a read error of a much larger clone one base away. The V gene is TRBV6-4, the J gene TRBJ1-5; D unresolved. Between the trimmed V and J ends, which lost 2 bases and 0 bases, there was a span of 5 bases. Germline loops: CDR1 MRHNA, CDR2 SNTAGT. CDR3 length equals 14 residues. The CDR3, as DNA: TGTGCCAGCAGTGACGGATATAGCAATCAGCCCCAGCATTTT. Protein sequence: CASSDGYSNQPQHF.

Many counts were recorded for this clonotype. CDR3 nucleotide sequence: TGTGCCAGTAGGGTCGGGGGTGGAGATGGCTACACCTTC. It codes for CASRVGGGDGYTF. The genes are TRBV19 and TRBJ1-2, with D tentatively TRBD1 (5 bases). CDR3 size: 13 residues. Germline assignment: CDR1 LNHDA and CDR2 SQIVND (reference sequence). The V end was cut by 6 bases, the J end by 6 bases, with 14 bases between.

This rearrangement joins TRBV7-8 to TRBJ2-5; no reliable D call. The CDR3 extends over 14 amino acids. V was trimmed by 2 bases and J by 7 bases, leaving 14 bases between them. Germline CDR1 and CDR2: SGHVS and FQNEAQ. This chain's CDR3 is CASSLTESVRTQYF. The CDR3 coding sequence is TGTGCCAGCAGCTTAACGGAGTCAGTGAGGACCCAGTACTTC.

The rearrangement uses TRBV2 and TRBJ1-2; TRBD1 aligns across 8 bases. V dropped 5 bases and J dropped 8; count of bases not matched to a gene: 10. Germline V lookup: CDR1 SNHLY, CDR2 FYNNEI. There are 14 residues in the CDR3. CDR3 sequence reads: CASSLDRVVKGYTF. For the CDR3, the DNA is TGTGCCAGCAGTTTGGACAGGGTGGTGAAGGGCTACACCTTC.

The J gene is TRBJ1-1, the V gene TRBV2; D is perhaps TRBD1 (6 bases). Germline V CDR1 and CDR2: SNHLY, FYNNEI. Trimming cost V 5 bases and J 6 bases, with 13 bases left between them. CDR3 length: 13 amino acids. CDR3 loop: CASSTGSASEAFF. The CDR3 bases are TGTGCCAGCAGTACAGGGAGCGCATCTGAAGCTTTCTTT.

This clonotype was seen a few times. This chain links TRBV10-3 with TRBJ2-1, with D possibly matching TRBD2 (6 bases). CDR1 and CDR2 from the germline V gene are ENHRY and SYGVKD. The germline V and J ends were trimmed by 0 bases and 4 bases, with 13 bases remaining between them. CDR3 length equals 16 residues. The CDR3 spells CAISESAVGLYNEQFF. DNA for the CDR3: TGTGCCATCAGTGAGTCGGCGGTGGGACTGTACAATGAGCAGTTCTTC.

V is TRBV20-1 and J is TRBJ1-2; D gene uncertain. The germline V and J ends were trimmed by 0 bases and 4 bases, with 12 bases remaining between them. Germline V gives CDR1 DFQATT, CDR2 SNEGSKA (reference sequence). The CDR3 covers 14 residues. The CDR3 is CSARDLREAYGYTF. CDR3 bases: TGCAGTGCTAGAGATCTGAGGGAAGCCTATGGCTACACCTTC.

The DNA of the CDR3 is TGTGCCACCAGTGATACCGGTGCTCCCTACGAGCAGTACTTC. Translation: CATSDTGAPYEQYF. The chain combines TRBV24-1 with TRBJ2-7, with D unclear. Germline values: CDR1 KGHDR, CDR2 SFDVKD. V was shortened by 3 bases and J by 2 bases, with 10 bases between the two germline ends. The CDR3 spans 14 residues.

As for this clonotype: An end of the junction differs from the germline gene, which may be a read error. The rearrangement uses TRBV2 and TRBJ2-7; D is possibly TRBD1 (5 bases). The length of the CDR3 is 14 residues. The germline V gene encodes CDR1 SNHLY and CDR2 FYNNEI. CDR3 in DNA: TGCGCCAGCAGCTCACTACAGGACTCCTACGAGCAGTACTTC. Protein sequence: CASSSLQDSYEQYF.

The rearrangement joins TRBV6-5 to TRBJ1-6; D is ambiguous. Germline-derived CDR1 and CDR2 are MNHEY and SVGAGI. This CDR3 is built from 13 residues. V lost 4 bases and J lost 7, with 8 bases in between. The CDR3 reads CASSSSANSPLHF. The CDR3, as DNA: TGTGCCAGCAGTTCGTCTGCGAATTCACCCCTCCACTTT.

This clonotype was seen more than once but under ten times. The chain joins TRBV15 to TRBJ2-7; 11 nucleotides line up with TRBD2. The trim removed 1 base at V and 6 bases at J, leaving 5 bases unmatched. Germline CDR1 is LNHNV and CDR2 is YYDKDF (reference sequence). The CDR3 spans 15 residues. CDR3 DNA sequence: TGTGCCACCAGCAGAGTGCTAGCGGGAGGAGGCGAGCAGTACTTC. This gives the protein CATSRVLAGGGEQYF.

The chain has TRBV20-1 and TRBJ1-6; D not certain. V was trimmed by 3 bases and J by 0 bases, leaving 9 bases between them. Germline V CDR1 and CDR2: DFQATT, SNEGSKA (reference sequence). The CDR3 is 15 amino acids. The CDR3 here is CSASDGSSYNSPLHF. CDR3 nucleotides: TGCAGTGCTAGTGACGGGAGCTCCTATAATTCACCCCTCCACTTT.

The chain recombines TRBV15 with TRBJ1-6, with TRBD1 matching over 7 bases. Germline trimming cut 6 bases from V and 9 bases from J; bases unmatched to any gene: 8. This CDR3 has 14 amino acids. CDR1 LNHNV and CDR2 YYDKDF come from the germline V gene (reference sequence). The CDR3 here is CATRGGTEGSPLHF. The DNA of the CDR3 is TGTGCCACCAGAGGGGGGACAGAGGGTTCACCCCTCCACTTT.

The CDR3 nucleotides are TGTGCCAGCAGCTCCGGGACAGGGGAGAATCAGCCCCAGCATTTT. Protein sequence: CASSSGTGENQPQHF. The chain has TRBV5-6 and TRBJ1-5, with TRBD1 matching over 10 bases. Germline CDR1 reads SGHDT; CDR2 reads YYEEEE. The CDR3 extends over 15 amino acids. The junction had 4 bases not matched to a gene; V was cut back by 3 bases and J by 4 bases.

This clonotype appeared a few times. The rearrangement links TRBV27 to TRBJ1-2, with TRBD1 matching 11 bases. Germline CDR1 MNHEY, CDR2 SMNVEV (reference sequence). With V trimmed by 8 bases and J by 4 bases, 6 bases remained unmatched. This CDR3 is built from 14 residues. The CDR3 bases are TGTGCCAGCGGACAGGGGGCGGCGGGCTATGGCTACACCTTC. Amino acids: CASGQGAAGYGYTF.

V gene TRBV20-1 combines with J gene TRBJ2-6; no definite D call. This CDR3 is built from 16 residues. Germline assignment: CDR1 DFQATT and CDR2 SNEGSKA (reference sequence). The ends were cut back, 1 base at V and 0 bases at J, with 10 bases in the middle. This CDR3 is CSARVLTASGANVLTF. The CDR3 DNA sequence: TGCAGTGCTAGAGTCCTCACGGCCTCTGGGGCCAACGTCCTGACTTTC.

The chain employs TRBV10-3 and TRBJ2-1, with D possibly being TRBD2 (6 bases). This CDR3 region has 13 residues. Between the trimmed V and J ends, which lost 8 bases and 4 bases, there was a span of 12 bases. Germline V lookup: CDR1 ENHRY, CDR2 SYGVKD. The CDR3 DNA reads TGTGCCATCCGGCCTAGCGATTACAATGAGCAGTTCTTC. Residues: CAIRPSDYNEQFF.

This clonotype showed up just a few times. The V call is TRBV9, the J call TRBJ2-5; 9 nucleotides agree with TRBD2. V gave up 4 bases and J gave up 4 bases; unmatched junction bases: 8. This CDR3 comprises 15 residues. Looked up from germline, CDR1 is SGDLS and CDR2 is YYNGEE. The CDR3 region has the DNA TGTGCCAGCAGCACAGGGACTAGCCGGACAGAGACCCAGTACTTC. Amino acid sequence: CASSTGTSRTETQYF.

V is TRBV7-3 and J is TRBJ2-5; TRBD2 is a possible D gene (6 bases). Looked up from germline, CDR1 is SGHTA and CDR2 is FQGTGA. The CDR3 runs 15 residues. V lost 3 bases to trimming and J lost 1 base, with 12 bases between them. The CDR3 region is CASSFGRGPQETQYF. DNA for the CDR3: TGTGCCAGCAGCTTTGGGCGGGGTCCCCAAGAGACCCAGTACTTC.

This clonotype has a single count. Since the CDR3 does not end with the conserved phenylalanine or tryptophan, this likely comes from a read error. V is TRBV2 and J is TRBJ2-1, with 8 nucleotides matching TRBD2. The CDR3 is 16 amino acids. V lost 5 bases and J lost 9; bases outside the gene matches: 15. Germline CDR1 SNHLY, CDR2 FYNNEI. As DNA, the CDR3 is TGTGCCAGCAGTAGGGCCCCCGGGACTAGTCGAACTGAGCAGTTCTTA. This encodes CASSRAPGTSRTEQFL.

The sample holds many counts of this clonotype. This chain links TRBV2 with TRBJ1-1, with unresolved D. In germline, CDR1 is SNHLY, CDR2 FYNNEI. V was pared by 5 bases and J by 4 bases, with 11 bases between. This CDR3 is built from 13 residues. The CDR3 protein is CASSTTSTTEAFF. DNA for the CDR3: TGTGCCAGCAGTACGACAAGCACCACTGAAGCTTTCTTT.